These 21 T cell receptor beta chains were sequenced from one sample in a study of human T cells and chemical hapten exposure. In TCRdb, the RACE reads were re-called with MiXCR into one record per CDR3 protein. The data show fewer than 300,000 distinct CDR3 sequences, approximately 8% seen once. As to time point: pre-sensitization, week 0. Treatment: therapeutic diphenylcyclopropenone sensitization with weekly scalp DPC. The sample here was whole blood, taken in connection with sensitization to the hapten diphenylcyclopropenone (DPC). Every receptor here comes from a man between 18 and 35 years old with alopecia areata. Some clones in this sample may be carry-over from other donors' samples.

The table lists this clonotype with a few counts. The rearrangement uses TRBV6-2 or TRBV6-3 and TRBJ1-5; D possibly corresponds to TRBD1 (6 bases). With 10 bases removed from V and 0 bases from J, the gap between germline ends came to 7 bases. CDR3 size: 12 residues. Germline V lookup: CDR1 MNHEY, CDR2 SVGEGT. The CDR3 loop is CATGDSNQPQHF. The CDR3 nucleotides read TGTGCCACAGGGGATAGCAATCAGCCCCAGCATTTT.

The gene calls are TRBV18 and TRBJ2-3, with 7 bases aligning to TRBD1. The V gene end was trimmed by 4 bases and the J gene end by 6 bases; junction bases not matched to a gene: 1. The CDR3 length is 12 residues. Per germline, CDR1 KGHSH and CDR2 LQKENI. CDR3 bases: TGTGCCAGCTCACAACAGGGGGATACGCAGTATTTT. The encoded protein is CASSQQGDTQYF.

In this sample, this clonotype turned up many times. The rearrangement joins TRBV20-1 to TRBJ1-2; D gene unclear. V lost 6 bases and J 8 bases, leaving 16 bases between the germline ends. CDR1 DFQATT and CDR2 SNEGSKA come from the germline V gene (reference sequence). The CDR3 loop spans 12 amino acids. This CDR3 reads CSAPSGVRGYTF. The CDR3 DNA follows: TGCAGTGCCCCGAGCGGGGTAAGGGGCTACACCTTC.

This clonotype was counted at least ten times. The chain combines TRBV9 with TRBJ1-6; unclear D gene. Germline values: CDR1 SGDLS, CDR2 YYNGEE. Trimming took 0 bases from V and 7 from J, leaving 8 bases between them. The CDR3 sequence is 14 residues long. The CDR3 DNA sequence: TGTGCCAGCAGCGTAGGGCAAACGAATTCACCCCTCCACTTT. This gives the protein CASSVGQTNSPLHF.

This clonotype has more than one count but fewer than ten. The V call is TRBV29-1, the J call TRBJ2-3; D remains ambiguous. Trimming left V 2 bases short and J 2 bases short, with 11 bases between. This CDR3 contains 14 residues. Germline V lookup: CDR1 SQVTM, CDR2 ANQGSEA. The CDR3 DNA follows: TGCAGCGTTGAATTACGGGCACACACAGATACGCAGTATTTT. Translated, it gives CSVELRAHTDTQYF.

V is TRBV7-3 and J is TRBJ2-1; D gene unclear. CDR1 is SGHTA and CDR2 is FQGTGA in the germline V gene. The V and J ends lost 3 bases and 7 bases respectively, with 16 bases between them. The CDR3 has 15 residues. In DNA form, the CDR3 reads TGTGCCAGCAGCTTTATGGTAGGATGGCAGAATGAGCAGTTCTTC. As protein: CASSFMVGWQNEQFF.

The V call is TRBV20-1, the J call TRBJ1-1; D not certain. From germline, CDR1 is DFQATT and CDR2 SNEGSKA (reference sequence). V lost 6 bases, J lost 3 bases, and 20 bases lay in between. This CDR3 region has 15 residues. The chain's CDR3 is CSASRERVTHTEAFF. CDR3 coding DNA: TGCAGTGCAAGTAGGGAACGTGTCACACACACTGAAGCTTTCTTT.

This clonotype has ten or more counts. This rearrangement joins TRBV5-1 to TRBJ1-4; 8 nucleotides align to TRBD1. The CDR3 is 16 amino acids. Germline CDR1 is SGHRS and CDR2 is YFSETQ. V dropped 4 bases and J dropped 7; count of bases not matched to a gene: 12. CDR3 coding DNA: TGCGCCAGCAGCCCCACCGGACAGGGTCCCCGTGAAAAACTGTTTTTT. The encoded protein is CASSPTGQGPREKLFF.

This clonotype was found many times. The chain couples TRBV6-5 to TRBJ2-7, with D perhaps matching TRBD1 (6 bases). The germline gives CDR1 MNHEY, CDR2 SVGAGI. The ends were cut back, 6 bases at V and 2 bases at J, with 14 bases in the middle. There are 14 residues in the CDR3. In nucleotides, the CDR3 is TGTGCCAGCAGCCTACTGACAGGTACCTACGAGCAGTACTTC. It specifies CASSLLTGTYEQYF.

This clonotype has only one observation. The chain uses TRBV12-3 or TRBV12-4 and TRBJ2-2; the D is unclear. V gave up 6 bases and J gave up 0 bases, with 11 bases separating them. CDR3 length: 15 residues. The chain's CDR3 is CASSPLDANTGELFF. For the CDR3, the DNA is TGTGCCAGCAGCCCCCTGGACGCGAACACCGGGGAGCTGTTTTTT.

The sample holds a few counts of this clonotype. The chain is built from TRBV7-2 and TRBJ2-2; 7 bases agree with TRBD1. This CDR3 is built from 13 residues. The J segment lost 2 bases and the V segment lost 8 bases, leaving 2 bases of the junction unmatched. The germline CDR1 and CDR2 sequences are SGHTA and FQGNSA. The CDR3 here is CASDRANTGELFF. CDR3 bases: TGTGCCAGCGACAGGGCTAACACCGGGGAGCTGTTTTTT.

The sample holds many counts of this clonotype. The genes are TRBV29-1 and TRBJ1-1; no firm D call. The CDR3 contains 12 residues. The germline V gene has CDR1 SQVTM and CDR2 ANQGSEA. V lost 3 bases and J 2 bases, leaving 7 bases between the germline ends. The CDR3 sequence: CSVDRSNTEAFF. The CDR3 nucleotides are TGCAGCGTTGACAGGTCTAACACTGAAGCTTTCTTT. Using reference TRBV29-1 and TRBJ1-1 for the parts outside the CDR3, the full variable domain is SAVISQKPSRDICQRGTSLTIQCQVDSQVTMMFWYRQQPGQSLTLIATANQGSEATYESGFVIDKFPISRPNLTFSTLTVSNMSPEDSSIYLCSVDRSNTEAFFGQGTRLTVV.

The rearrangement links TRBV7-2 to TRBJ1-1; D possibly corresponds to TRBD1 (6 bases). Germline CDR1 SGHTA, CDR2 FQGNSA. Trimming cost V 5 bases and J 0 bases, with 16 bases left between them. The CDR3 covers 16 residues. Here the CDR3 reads CASSRTVTYMNTEAFF. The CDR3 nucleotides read TGTGCCAGCAGCCGGACAGTGACCTACATGAACACTGAAGCTTTCTTT.

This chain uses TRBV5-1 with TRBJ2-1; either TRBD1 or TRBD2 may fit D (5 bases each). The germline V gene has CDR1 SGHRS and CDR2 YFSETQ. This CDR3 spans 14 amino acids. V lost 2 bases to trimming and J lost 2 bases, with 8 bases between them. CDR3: CASSFEGTYNEQFF. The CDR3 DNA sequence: TGCGCCAGCAGCTTCGAGGGGACCTACAATGAGCAGTTCTTC.

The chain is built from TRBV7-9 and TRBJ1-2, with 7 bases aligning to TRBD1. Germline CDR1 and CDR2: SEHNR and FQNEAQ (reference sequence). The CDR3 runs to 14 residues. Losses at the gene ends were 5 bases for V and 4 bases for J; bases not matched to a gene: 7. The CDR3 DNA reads TGTGCCAGCAGCCTCGGCCCAGGGGGCTATGGCTACACCTTC. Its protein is CASSLGPGGYGYTF.

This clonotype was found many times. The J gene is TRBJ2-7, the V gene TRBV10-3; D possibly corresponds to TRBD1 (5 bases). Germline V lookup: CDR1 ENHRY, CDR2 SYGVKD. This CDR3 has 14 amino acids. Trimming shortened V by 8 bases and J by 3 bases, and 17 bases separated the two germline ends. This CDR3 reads CAIGAGTLIYEQYV. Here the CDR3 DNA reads TGTGCCATCGGGGCCGGAACATTGATCTACGAGCAGTACGTC.

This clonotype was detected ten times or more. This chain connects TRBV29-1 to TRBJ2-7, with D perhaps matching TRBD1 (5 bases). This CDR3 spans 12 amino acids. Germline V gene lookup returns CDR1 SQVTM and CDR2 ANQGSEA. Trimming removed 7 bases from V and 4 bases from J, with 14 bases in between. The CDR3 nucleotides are TGCAGCGGACGAACAGGACCGTACGAGCAGTACTTC. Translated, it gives CSGRTGPYEQYF.

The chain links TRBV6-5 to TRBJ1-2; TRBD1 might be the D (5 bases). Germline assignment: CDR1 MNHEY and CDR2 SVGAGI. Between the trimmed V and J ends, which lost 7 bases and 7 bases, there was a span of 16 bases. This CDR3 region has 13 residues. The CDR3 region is CASTTGGGAGYTF. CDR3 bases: TGTGCCAGCACCACCGGGGGAGGGGCTGGCTACACCTTC.

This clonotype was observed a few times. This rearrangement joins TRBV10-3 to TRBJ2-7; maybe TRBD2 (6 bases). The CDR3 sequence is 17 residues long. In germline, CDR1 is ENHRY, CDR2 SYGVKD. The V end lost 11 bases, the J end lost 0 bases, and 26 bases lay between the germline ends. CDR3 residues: CAPPWRDGRTRSYEQYV. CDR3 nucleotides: TGTGCCCCCCCCTGGAGGGACGGGCGAACTCGCTCCTACGAGCAGTACGTC.

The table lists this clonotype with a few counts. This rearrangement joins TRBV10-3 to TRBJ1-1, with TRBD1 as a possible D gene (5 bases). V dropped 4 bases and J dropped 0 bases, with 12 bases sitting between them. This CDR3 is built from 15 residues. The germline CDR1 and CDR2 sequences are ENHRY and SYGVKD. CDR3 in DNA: TGTGCCATCAGTGGTAGACAGCCCATGAACACTGAAGCTTTCTTT. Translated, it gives CAISGRQPMNTEAFF.

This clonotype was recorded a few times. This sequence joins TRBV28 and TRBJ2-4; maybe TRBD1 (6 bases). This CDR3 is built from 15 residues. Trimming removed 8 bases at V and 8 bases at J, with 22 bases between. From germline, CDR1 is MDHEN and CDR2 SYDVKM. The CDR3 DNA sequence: TGTGCCAGCGGCGGCAGTCTGGGACAAAGAGACATTCAGTACTTC. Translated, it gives CASGGSLGQRDIQYF.